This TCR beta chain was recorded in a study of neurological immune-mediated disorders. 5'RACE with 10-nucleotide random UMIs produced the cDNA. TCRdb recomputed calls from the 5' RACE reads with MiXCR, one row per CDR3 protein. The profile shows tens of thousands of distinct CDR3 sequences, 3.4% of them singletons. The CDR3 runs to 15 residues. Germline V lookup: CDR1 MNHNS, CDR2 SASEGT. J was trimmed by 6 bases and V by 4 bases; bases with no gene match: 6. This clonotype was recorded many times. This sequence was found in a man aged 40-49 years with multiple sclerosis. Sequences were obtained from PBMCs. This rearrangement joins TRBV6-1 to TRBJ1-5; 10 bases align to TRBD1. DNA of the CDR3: TGTGCCAGCAGTGCCGGACAGGGGGAAACTCAGCCCCAGCATTTT. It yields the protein CASSAGQGETQPQHF.